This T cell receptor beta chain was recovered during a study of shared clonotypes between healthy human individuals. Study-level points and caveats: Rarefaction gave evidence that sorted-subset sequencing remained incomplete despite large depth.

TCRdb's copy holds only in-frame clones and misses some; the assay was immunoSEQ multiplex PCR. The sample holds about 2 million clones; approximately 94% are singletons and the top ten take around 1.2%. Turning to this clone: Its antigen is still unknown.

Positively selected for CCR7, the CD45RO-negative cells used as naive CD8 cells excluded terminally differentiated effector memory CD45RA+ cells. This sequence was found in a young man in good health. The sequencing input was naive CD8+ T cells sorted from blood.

In DNA form, the CDR3 reads TGTGCCAGCAGTTTATCGGGCCAGGGCAGCACAGATACGCAGTATTTT. Translation: CASSLSGQGSTDTQYF. This rearrangement joins TRBV27 to TRBJ2-3, with a weak D call TRBD1 (5 bases). V lost 0 bases and J lost 0, with 10 bases in between. Germline CDR1 reads MNHEY; CDR2 reads SMNVEV (reference sequence). The CDR3 runs 16 residues.